Listed below are T cell receptor beta chains from one sample, sequenced in a study of blood T cell repertoires in COVID-19. The table came from immunoSEQ multiplex PCR; TCRdb's copy has only in-frame clones and leaves some out. The sample lists roughly 270,000 clones; about four fifths were seen once. Sequences were obtained from PBMCs or T cells enriched from blood (not recorded which). The source is a man in his forties or fifties who had been exposed to COVID-19. Each CDR3 is given without its conserved first and last residue. D genes are given only for firm matches. Clone size is not always given. Where it is, it says once, few, many or a class for expanded clones.

J	V	size	D	length	CDR3
TRBJ1-2	TRBV4-1	few	TRBD1	14	ASSQPQGAAGGGYT
TRBJ1-2	TRBV10-1	-	TRBD1	11	ASSEDRDRGYT
TRBJ2-2	TRBV7-9	-	TRBD2	14	ASMTGTSGTTGELF
TRBJ2-7	TRBV10-2	-	-	13	AAVGSTGIHYEQY
TRBJ2-1	TRBV5-6	-	TRBD2	14	ASSLPGLAGHNEQF
TRBJ1-1	TRBV10-3	-	-	13	AISALAEPGTEAF
TRBJ1-3	TRBV6-5	-	-	14	ASSYSPRVQRNTIY
TRBJ2-5	TRBV7-6	-	TRBD2	14	ASSLEGTSGWETQY
TRBJ2-7	TRBV28	-	-	12	ASSPSGQVYEQY
TRBJ2-1	TRBV19	-	TRBD2	18	ASSMAPRYKTGLAVNEQF
TRBJ2-1	TRBV12-3/TRBV12-4	once	TRBD2	11	ASILSGSNEQF
TRBJ2-5	TRBV19	-	TRBD2	13	ASSKLAGGQETQY
TRBJ1-4	TRBV5-1	-	-	13	ASSPPGGLNEKLF
TRBJ1-3	TRBV7-9	-	TRBD1	15	ASSFWTGDNPGNTIY
TRBJ2-7	TRBV19	-	-	12	ASSMSGFVYEQY
TRBJ2-1	TRBV11-2	-	-	12	ASSLYLVDNEQF
TRBJ1-6	TRBV3-1/TRBV3-2	-	-	15	ASSQAGTGFANSPLH
TRBJ1-2	TRBV27	few	-	13	ASSLVISHNYGYT
TRBJ1-1	TRBV11-2	-	-	10	ASSTQNTEAF
TRBJ2-2	TRBV5-8	-	TRBD2	13	ASRLAGGGTGELF
TRBJ1-2	TRBV4-2	-	-	13	ASSQDPRALYGYT
TRBJ1-2	TRBV6-5	-	TRBD1	13	ASRRPGQGGDGYT
TRBJ1-1	TRBV4-1	-	TRBD1	18	ASSQTVDGSVRGMNTEAF
TRBJ2-5	TRBV10-3	-	-	13	AIAPGGPLEETQY
TRBJ1-1	TRBV11-3	-	-	11	ASSPGGGTEAF
TRBJ2-1	TRBV2	many	TRBD1	12	ARGGQDIYNEQF
TRBJ1-2	TRBV3-1/TRBV3-2	once	-	15	ASSQDLATQASYGYT
TRBJ2-2	TRBV5-1	-	TRBD1	11	ASSAGTAGELF
TRBJ1-4	TRBV30	-	-	12	AWSKGIGGEKLF
TRBJ2-1	TRBV6-2/TRBV6-3	many	TRBD2	16	ASSARGRRTSGSDEQF
TRBJ2-7	TRBV5-4	-	-	13	ASRAWTAPTYEQY
TRBJ1-4	TRBV27	-	-	15	ASRRSSLQGPGEKLF
TRBJ2-7	TRBV19	once	TRBD1	12	ASWGGTGTGEQY
TRBJ1-6	TRBV5-6	-	-	12	ASSYREANSPLH
TRBJ2-2	TRBV10-3	-	-	13	AILGRDENTGELF
TRBJ1-3	TRBV24-1	-	-	12	ATSDPSAGNTIY
TRBJ2-4	TRBV15	-	-	12	ATSRDWAWTAFR
TRBJ1-1	TRBV4-1	-	-	10	ASSPGVTEAF
TRBJ2-1	TRBV24-1	-	-	13	ATSDWRGNGNEQF
TRBJ2-2	TRBV2	-	-	12	ASTKTTNTGELF
TRBJ2-7	TRBV24-1	-	-	13	ATSDPRQVPYEQY
TRBJ2-3	TRBV7-3	few	TRBD2	14	ASSLRREGYTDTQY